This T cell receptor beta chain was identified in a study of Graves' ophthalmopathy and Graves' hyperthyroidism. Study results and caveats: A model built from 13 signatures distinguished ophthalmopathy from stable hyperthyroidism with 87.88% sensitivity and approximately 80% specificity.

Regarding this clonotype: The antigen is undetermined.

RNA transcripts were the source from which TCR beta CDR3 regions were amplified. An opening RT-PCR round employed HTBI primers and preceded a second-round multiplex PCR. TCRdb fed the multiplex PCR reads into MiXCR, producing one record per CDR3 protein. This table holds 650,000 to 800,000 distinct CDR3 sequences, just over 40% found once. The CDR3 contains 16 residues. Germline V lookup: CDR1 SGDLS, CDR2 YYNGEE. With 4 bases clipped from V and 5 bases from J, the junction kept 15 bases outside the gene matches. As the starting material, over 9 ml of fresh peripheral blood yielded the PBMCs. The origin of this receptor is an adult man with Graves' ophthalmopathy. The chain has TRBV9 and TRBJ2-7; 7 nucleotides match TRBD2. Sequenced material: peripheral blood. CDR3 sequence reads: CASSIRVAGAVDEQYF. The CDR3 nucleotides read TGTGCCAGCAGCATCCGGGTGGCGGGAGCGGTCGACGAGCAGTACTTC.